The T cell receptor beta chain under discussion was sequenced for a study of T cells in Graves' hyperthyroidism and ophthalmopathy. Notes on the study in general: By a 13 V-J model, ophthalmopathy was set apart from stable hyperthyroidism.

V lost 4 bases and J lost 7; bases outside the gene matches: 6. The CDR3 has 15 residues. Germline V CDR1 and CDR2: SGHDT, YYEEEE. Amplified TCR beta CDR3 regions came from RNA transcripts. The TCR CDR3 first-round RT-PCR relied on the HTBI primer set. TCRdb ran MiXCR on the multiplex PCR reads and lists one entry per CDR3 protein. The top ten hold approximately 15% of the sample, which has 500,000 or so distinct CDR3 sequences, approximately 17% seen once. As to this clonotype: Its specificity is unknown.

The TCR originated in a woman younger than 30 with Graves' ophthalmopathy. This chain connects TRBV5-6 to TRBJ1-4; TRBD1 matches at 11 bases. Material for sequencing was blood. The CDR3 spells CASSSGQGASEKLFF. The CDR3 DNA sequence: TGTGCCAGCAGCAGCGGACAGGGGGCGAGTGAAAAACTGTTTTTT. Full variable domain (rest looked up from reference TRBV5-6 and TRBJ1-4): DAGVTQSPTHLIKTRGQQVTLRCSPKSGHDTVSWYQQALGQGPQFIFQYYEEEERQRGNFPDRFSGHQFPNYSSELNVNALLLGDSALYLCASSSGQGASEKLFFGSGTQLSVL.